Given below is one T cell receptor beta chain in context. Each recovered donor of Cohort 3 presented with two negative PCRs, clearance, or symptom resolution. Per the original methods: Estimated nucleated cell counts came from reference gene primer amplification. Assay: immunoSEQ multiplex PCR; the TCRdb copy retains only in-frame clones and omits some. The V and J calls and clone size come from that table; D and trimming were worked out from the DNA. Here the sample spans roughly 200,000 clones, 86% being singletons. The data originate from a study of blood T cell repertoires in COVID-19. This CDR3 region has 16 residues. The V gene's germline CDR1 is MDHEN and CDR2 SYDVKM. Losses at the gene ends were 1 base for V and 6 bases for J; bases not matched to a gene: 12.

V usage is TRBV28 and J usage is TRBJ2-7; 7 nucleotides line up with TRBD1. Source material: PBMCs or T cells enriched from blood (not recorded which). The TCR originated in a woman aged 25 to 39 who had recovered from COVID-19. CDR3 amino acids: CASSLLEPVSGGEQYF. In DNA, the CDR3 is TGTGCCAGCAGTTTATTGGAACCCGTGTCAGGGGGCGAGCAGTACTTC.